Listed here is a single TCR beta chain. One end of the junction does not line up with germline, which may come from a read error. The identical CDR3 is also encoded by other nucleotide sequences in the sample. Those enrolled, adults aged roughly 18 to 95 years, came from some 23 US areas. Symptom resolution, clearance, or two negative PCRs marked donors in Cohort 3 as recovered. These data come from a study of blood T cell repertoires in COVID-19. Sequencing was performed with immunoSEQ multiplex PCR; in TCRdb, only in-frame clones are kept and a portion is missing. The sample includes roughly 290,000 clones, roughly 87% seen only once; the top ten take about 6%. This receptor was identified in a woman in her forties who had recovered from COVID-19. Sequenced material: PBMCs or T cells enriched from blood (not recorded which).

Here the CDR3 DNA reads TGTGCCAGCACCCCGACTAGCGGGAACACTGGGGAGCTGTTTTTT. It yields the protein CASTPTSGNTGELFF. The rearrangement links TRBV28 to TRBJ2-2; TRBD2 matches at 11 bases. The V gene's germline CDR1 is MDHEN and CDR2 SYDVKM. The length of the CDR3 is 15 residues.